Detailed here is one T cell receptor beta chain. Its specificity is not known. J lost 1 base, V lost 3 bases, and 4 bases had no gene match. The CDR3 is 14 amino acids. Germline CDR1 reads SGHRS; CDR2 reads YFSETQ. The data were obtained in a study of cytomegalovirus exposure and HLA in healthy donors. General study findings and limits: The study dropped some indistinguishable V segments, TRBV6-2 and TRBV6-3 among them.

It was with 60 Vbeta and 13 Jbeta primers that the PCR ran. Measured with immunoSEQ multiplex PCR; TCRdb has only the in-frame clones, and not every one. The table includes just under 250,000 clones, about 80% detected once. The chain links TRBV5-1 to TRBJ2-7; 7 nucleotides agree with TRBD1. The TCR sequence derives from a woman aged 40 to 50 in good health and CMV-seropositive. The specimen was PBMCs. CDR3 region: CASSSGTVSYEQYF. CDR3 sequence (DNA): TGCGCCAGCAGCTCCGGGACAGTTTCCTACGAGCAGTACTTC.